The 4 T cell receptor beta chains given below trace back to one sample, sequenced in a study of blood T cell repertoires in COVID-19. Sequencing was performed with immunoSEQ multiplex PCR; in TCRdb, only in-frame clones are kept and a portion is missing. In the table there are 180,000 or so clones, approximately 90% of which are singletons. Input material: peripheral blood. The receptors derive from a man aged 18 to 30 with acute or convalescent COVID-19.

The J gene is TRBJ2-7, the V gene TRBV15; a possible D gene is TRBD2 (6 bases). V lost 8 bases, J lost 3 bases, and 14 bases lay in between. The CDR3 covers 13 residues. Germline V CDR1 and CDR2: LNHNV, YYDKDF (reference sequence). The CDR3 DNA reads as TGTGCCACCTCGCGGGATTTCAACTACGAGCAGTACTTC. It codes for CATSRDFNYEQYF.

J is TRBJ2-7 and V is TRBV28; D is unclear. The V and J ends lost 3 bases and 5 bases respectively, with 11 bases between them. This CDR3 is built from 13 residues. Germline CDR1 MDHEN, CDR2 SYDVKM. CDR3 region: CASSLSGLHEQYV. CDR3 nucleotide sequence: TGTGCCAGCAGTTTGTCGGGTTTGCACGAGCAGTACGTC.

The chain is built from TRBV19 and TRBJ1-5; D is uncertain. Trimming took 1 base from V and 5 from J, leaving 12 bases between them. Germline-derived CDR1 and CDR2 are LNHDA and SQIVND (reference sequence). The CDR3 runs to 15 residues. CDR3 sequence reads: CASSIGSSQYQPQHF. CDR3 sequence (DNA): TGTGCCAGTAGTATAGGGAGTAGCCAATATCAGCCCCAGCATTTT.

The chain uses TRBV12-5 and TRBJ1-1; a possible D gene is TRBD1 (5 bases). Germline values: CDR1 LGHNT, CDR2 FRNRAP. The CDR3 has 12 amino acids. Trimming cost V 7 bases and J 4 bases, with 10 bases left between them. The CDR3 DNA sequence: TGTGCTAGTGCCGTGGGGCCCACTGAAGCTTTCTTT. As protein: CASAVGPTEAFF.